What follows are 11 T cell receptor beta chains derived from one specimen sequenced in a study of patients and donors after allogeneic stem cell transplantation. TCRdb reprocessed the RT-PCR reads via MiXCR and lists one record per CDR3 protein. In the table there are roughly 41,000 distinct CDR3 sequences, roughly 30% of which are singletons. Sequencing used blood, either unsorted or a sorted T cell fraction (not recorded which). All receptors come from a human donor who was either an allogeneic HSCT recipient or a stem cell or donor lymphocyte infusion donor (not recorded which). It is not recorded whose cells these are; they may come from a transplant donor.

The chain couples TRBV20-1 to TRBJ1-5, with 11 nucleotides matching TRBD1. Germline values: CDR1 DFQATT, CDR2 SNEGSKA (reference sequence). V was pared by 4 bases and J by 1 base, with 6 bases of the junction left unmatched. The length of the CDR3 is 16 residues. CDR3 loop: CSAKDRGRRSNQPQHF. CDR3 bases: TGCAGTGCTAAGGACAGGGGGCGCCGGAGCAATCAGCCCCAGCATTTT.

The rearrangement links TRBV2 to TRBJ2-1; unclear D gene. Trimming pared 6 bases from V and 9 bases from J, leaving 6 bases between. The CDR3 is 10 amino acids. Germline-derived CDR1 and CDR2 are SNHLY and FYNNEI. CDR3: CASSYSEQFF. The DNA of the CDR3 is TGTGCCAGCAGCTATAGTGAGCAGTTCTTC.

The chain recombines TRBV29-1 with TRBJ1-2; D gene uncertain. The CDR3 extends over 13 amino acids. Germline CDR1 and CDR2: SQVTM and ANQGSEA. V lost 4 bases and J 3 bases, leaving 12 bases between the germline ends. The DNA of the CDR3 is TGCAGCGTTGGTACGGGATACGACTATGGCTACACCTTC. This sequence encodes CSVGTGYDYGYTF.

This clonotype was seen at least ten times. The gene calls are TRBV5-4 and TRBJ1-2, with 7 bases lining up with TRBD1. Per germline, CDR1 SGHNT and CDR2 YYREEE (reference sequence). Unmatched junction bases numbered 3, after V lost 0 bases and J lost 4 bases. This CDR3 is 14 amino acids long. The CDR3 bases are TGTGCCAGCAGCTTGGATCCAGGGGGCTATGGCTACACCTTC. Its protein is CASSLDPGGYGYTF.

The chain has TRBV6-6 and TRBJ2-5; no firm D call. CDR3 length equals 15 residues. CDR1 and CDR2 (germline): MNHNY, SVGAGI (reference sequence). Trimming removed 6 bases from V and 1 base from J, with 15 bases in between. The CDR3 region has the DNA TGTGCCAGCAGCCCCTGGCGGAGCCTCCAAGAGACCCAGTACTTC. This sequence encodes CASSPWRSLQETQYF.

The rearrangement uses TRBV19 and TRBJ2-5, with a tentative D call TRBD2 (5 bases). CDR1 is LNHDA and CDR2 is SQIVND in the germline V gene (reference sequence). This CDR3 has 15 amino acids. V was shortened by 3 bases and J by 2 bases, with 13 bases between the two germline ends. CDR3 residues: CASSIQIGLQETQYF. The CDR3 DNA reads TGTGCCAGTAGTATCCAGATAGGACTTCAAGAGACCCAGTACTTC.

The chain uses TRBV7-9 and TRBJ2-7; D is possibly TRBD1 (7 bases). CDR3 length: 15 amino acids. V was trimmed by 5 bases and J by 6 bases, leaving 20 bases between them. Germline values: CDR1 SEHNR, CDR2 FQNEAQ (reference sequence). The CDR3 region has the DNA TGTGCCAGCAGCCCCGCGCGCCCCCAGGGGGGCGAGCAGTACTTC. It codes for CASSPARPQGGEQYF.

The chain couples TRBV12-3 or TRBV12-4 to TRBJ1-4, with D perhaps TRBD1 (6 bases). The CDR3 is made up of 14 amino acids. V lost 1 base, J lost 8 bases, and 11 bases lay in between. CDR3 in amino acids: CASSLGQGPEKLFF. CDR3 coding DNA: TGTGCCAGCAGTTTAGGTCAGGGGCCCGAAAAACTGTTTTTT.

The chain uses TRBV7-9 and TRBJ1-2; 7 nucleotides agree with TRBD1. J was trimmed by 4 bases and V by 5 bases; bases with no gene match: 7. The length of the CDR3 is 14 residues. From germline, CDR1 is SEHNR and CDR2 FQNEAQ (reference sequence). CDR3: CASSPRDRLYGYTF. As DNA, the CDR3 is TGTGCCAGCAGCCCTAGGGACAGACTCTATGGCTACACCTTC.

This clonotype has a count of ten or more. The chain carries TRBV2 and TRBJ1-5; D gene ambiguous. Trimming shortened V by 6 bases and J by 0 bases, and 6 bases separated the two germline ends. The V gene's germline CDR1 is SNHLY and CDR2 FYNNEI. This CDR3 has 13 amino acids. The CDR3 here is CASRGNSNQPQHF. The CDR3 region has the DNA TGTGCCAGCAGAGGAAATAGCAATCAGCCCCAGCATTTT.

The V call is TRBV9, the J call TRBJ1-3; unclear D gene. In germline, CDR1 is SGDLS, CDR2 YYNGEE. The ends were cut back, 4 bases at V and 2 bases at J, with 16 bases in the middle. This CDR3 is 16 amino acids long. CDR3 sequence (DNA): TGTGCCAGCAGCCCGGAGCTGACGGCGGCTGGAAACACCATATATTTT. This codes for CASSPELTAAGNTIYF.